What follows describes a single TCR beta chain. This record comes from a study of OX40 agonist ivuxolimab in advanced cancers. Sequencing was performed with immunoSEQ multiplex PCR; in TCRdb, only in-frame clones are kept and a portion is missing. This sample has roughly 86,000 clones, with 80% to 95% found just once. V lost 7 bases, J lost 4 bases, and 7 bases stayed unmatched. There are 14 residues in the CDR3. CDR1 MNHEY and CDR2 SVGAGI come from the germline V gene. The rearrangement uses TRBV6-5 and TRBJ1-5, with 7 bases fitting TRBD1. The starting material was CD4+ or CD8+ T cells sorted from blood, obtained in a trial of the OX40 agonist ivuxolimab. This TCR was sampled from an adult with an advanced solid tumor such as melanoma, head and neck, liver or kidney cancer. The CDR3 region has the DNA TGTGCCAGCAACCAACAGGGGTCTAATCAGCCCCAGCATTTT. Its protein is CASNQQGSNQPQHF.